A single sample is the source of the 2 T cell receptor beta chains below, sequenced in a study of cytomegalovirus exposure and HLA in healthy donors. PCR was performed using 60 Vbeta and 13 Jbeta primers. Method: immunoSEQ multiplex PCR; TCRdb's copy keeps in-frame clones and lacks some. The sample carries around 120,000 clones, more than 60% recorded once. Sequencing was performed on PBMCs. The source of these receptors is a middle-aged man in good health and CMV-seropositive.

The chain couples TRBV2 to TRBJ2-7, with D possibly being TRBD1 (5 bases). Germline loops: CDR1 SNHLY, CDR2 FYNNEI. V was shortened by 6 bases and J by 6 bases, with 12 bases between the two germline ends. This CDR3 is built from 12 residues. The CDR3 sequence: CASRDRGSEQYF. The CDR3 DNA is TGTGCCAGCAGAGACAGAGGTAGCGAGCAGTACTTC. Drawing the rest from reference TRBV2 and TRBJ2-7, the complete variable domain is EPEVTQTPSHQVTQMGQEVILRCVPISNHLYFYWYRQILGQKVEFLVSFYNNEISEKSEIFDDQFSVERPDGSNFTLKIRSTKLEDSAMYFCASRDRGSEQYFGPGTRLTVT.

The genes are TRBV28 and TRBJ2-5, with 8 nucleotides matching TRBD2. There are 15 residues in the CDR3. Germline-derived CDR1 and CDR2 are MDHEN and SYDVKM. V trimming: 5 bases; J trimming: 5 bases; junction bases outside the gene matches: 10. The CDR3 sequence is CASSRSIAGRETQYF. The CDR3 DNA sequence: TGTGCCAGCAGTCGATCAATAGCGGGAAGGGAGACCCAGTACTTC.